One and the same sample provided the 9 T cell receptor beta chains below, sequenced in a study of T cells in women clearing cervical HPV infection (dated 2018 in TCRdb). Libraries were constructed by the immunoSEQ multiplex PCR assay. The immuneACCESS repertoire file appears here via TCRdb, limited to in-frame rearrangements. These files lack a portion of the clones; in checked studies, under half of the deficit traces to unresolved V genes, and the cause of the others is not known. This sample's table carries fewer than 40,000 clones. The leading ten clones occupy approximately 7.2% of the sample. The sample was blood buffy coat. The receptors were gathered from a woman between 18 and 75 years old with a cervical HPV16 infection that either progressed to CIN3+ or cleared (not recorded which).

The sequenced part of the CDR3 DNA is TGTGCCAGCAGCTTAGAATCCTCAGTTCCATCTGGC. Translation: CASSLESSVPSG. The full CDR3 is CASSLESSVPSGYTF. The chain links TRBV7-8 to TRBJ1-2; D remains unclear. The CDR3 goes on 3 residues after the read ends, and that part is filled in from the germline J gene. This CDR3 is built from 15 residues. Trimming took off 1 base at V and 7 bases at J, with 16 bases between the two ends. Germline V gives CDR1 SGHVS, CDR2 FQNEAQ.

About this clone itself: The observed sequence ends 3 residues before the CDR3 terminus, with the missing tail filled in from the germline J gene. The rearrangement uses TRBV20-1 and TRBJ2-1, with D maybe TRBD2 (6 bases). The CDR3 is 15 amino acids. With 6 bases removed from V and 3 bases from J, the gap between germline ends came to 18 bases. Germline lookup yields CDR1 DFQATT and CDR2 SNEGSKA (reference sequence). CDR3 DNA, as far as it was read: TGCAGTGCCAGCGCCCCTACGCGGGGCTACAATGAG. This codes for CSASAPTRGYNE. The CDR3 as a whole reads CSASAPTRGYNEQFF.

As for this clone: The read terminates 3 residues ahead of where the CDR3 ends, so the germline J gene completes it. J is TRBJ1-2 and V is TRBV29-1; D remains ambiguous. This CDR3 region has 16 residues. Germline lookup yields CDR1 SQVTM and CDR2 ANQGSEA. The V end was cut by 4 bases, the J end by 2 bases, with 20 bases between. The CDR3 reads CSVGGADLLSNYGYTF. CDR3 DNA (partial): TGCAGCGTTGGGGGAGCGGATCTTCTTTCGAACTATGGC.

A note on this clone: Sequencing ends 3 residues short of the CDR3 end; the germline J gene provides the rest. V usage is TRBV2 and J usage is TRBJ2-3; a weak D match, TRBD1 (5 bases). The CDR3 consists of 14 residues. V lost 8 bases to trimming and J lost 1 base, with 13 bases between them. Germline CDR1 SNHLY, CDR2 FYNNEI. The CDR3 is CASRKIQGTDTQYF. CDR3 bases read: TGTGCCAGCCGAAAGATACAGGGCACAGATACG.

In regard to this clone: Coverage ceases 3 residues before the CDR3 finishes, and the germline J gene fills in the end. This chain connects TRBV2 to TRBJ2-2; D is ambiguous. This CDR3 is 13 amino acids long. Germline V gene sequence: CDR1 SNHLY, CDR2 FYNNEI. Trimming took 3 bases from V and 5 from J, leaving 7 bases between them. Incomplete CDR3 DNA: TGTGCCAGCAGTGACAGGCAAACCGGGGAG. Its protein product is CASSDRQTGE. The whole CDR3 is CASSDRQTGELFF. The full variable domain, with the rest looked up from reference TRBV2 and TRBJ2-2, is EPEVTQTPSHQVTQMGQEVILRCVPISNHLYFYWYRQILGQKVEFLVSFYNNEISEKSEIFDDQFSVERPDGSNFTLKIRSTKLEDSAMYFCASSDRQTGELFFGEGSRLTVL.

This CDR3 reads CAWSPTQGLAGGTDTQYF. The covered CDR3 bases are TGTGCCTGGAGTCCAACCCAGGGACTAGCGGGGGGCACAGATACG. The chain links TRBV30 to TRBJ2-3; 14 bases map to TRBD2. The read terminates 3 residues before the CDR3 end, so the remaining end is supplied by the germline J gene. The trim removed 2 bases at V and 1 base at J, leaving 8 bases unmatched. The CDR3 extends over 18 amino acids. CDR1 and CDR2 from the germline V gene are GTSNPN and SVGIG (reference sequence).

CDR3 DNA (partial): TGCAGTGCTAGAACGGACAGGGGTACCGAAAAA. Translation gives CSARTDRGTEK. The CDR3 as a whole reads CSARTDRGTEKLFF. The rearrangement uses TRBV20-1 and TRBJ1-4, with 9 bases fitting TRBD1. The read ends 3 residues early relative to the CDR3; the germline J gene fills the gap. Trimming removed 2 bases from V and 8 bases from J; junction bases left unmatched: 6. The CDR3 contains 14 residues. Germline V gene data show CDR1 as DFQATT and CDR2 as SNEGSKA (reference sequence).

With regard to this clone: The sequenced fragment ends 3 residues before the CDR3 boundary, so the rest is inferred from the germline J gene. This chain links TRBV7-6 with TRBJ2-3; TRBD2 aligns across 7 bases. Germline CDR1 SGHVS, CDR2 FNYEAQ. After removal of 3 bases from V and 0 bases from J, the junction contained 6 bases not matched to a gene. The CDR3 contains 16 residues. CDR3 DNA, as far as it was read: TGTGCCAGCAGCTTGGGCAGCGGGGTCAGCACAGATACG. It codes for CASSLGSGVSTDT. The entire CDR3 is CASSLGSGVSTDTQYF. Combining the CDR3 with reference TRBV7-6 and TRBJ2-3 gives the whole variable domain GAGVSQSPRYKVTKRGQDVALRCDPISGHVSLYWYRQALGQGPEFLTYFNYEAQQDKSGLPNDRFSAERPEGSISTLTIQRTEQRDSAMYRCASSLGSGVSTDTQYFGPGTRLTVL.

The DNA read from the CDR3 is TGTGCCAGCAGCCGTGCCGGGGATTCCTACGAG. Protein product: CASSRAGDSYE. The entire CDR3 protein is CASSRAGDSYEQYF. The gene calls are TRBV5-8 and TRBJ2-7; a weak D match, TRBD2 (5 bases). Sequencing ends 3 residues short of the CDR3 end; the germline J gene provides the rest. Trimming took off 4 bases at V and 1 base at J, with 12 bases between the two ends. Germline CDR1 and CDR2: SGHTS and YDEGEE. This CDR3 has 14 amino acids.